This T cell receptor beta chain was identified in a study of cytomegalovirus exposure and HLA in healthy donors. Study-level information: Samples from HLA-typed donors yielded approximately 88 million unique TCRs in an early data release.

This clone was picked up one time. As yet, its antigen is unknown. CDR3 length: 16 residues. The V gene lost 5 bases and the J gene lost 0 bases, with 15 bases spanning the gap. From germline, CDR1 is SEHNR and CDR2 FQNEAQ (reference sequence). General study points: Reports indicated that the classifier achieved high specificity and sensitivity in diagnosing cytomegalovirus status.

Both 60 Vbeta primers and 13 Jbeta primers went into the PCR. Measured with immunoSEQ multiplex PCR; TCRdb has only the in-frame clones, and not every one. The sample records about 200,000 clones, roughly four fifths being singletons. Sequencing was performed on PBMCs. The sequence was collected from a woman between 18 and 29 years old in good health and CMV-seronegative. The chain joins TRBV7-9 to TRBJ2-3, with D tentatively TRBD2 (6 bases). In nucleotides, the CDR3 is TGTGCCAGCAGCCCCCCGGTAGCGGCTAGCACAGATACGCAGTATTTT. It encodes CASSPPVAASTDTQYF.